This TCR beta chain was sequenced for a study of blood T cells in healthy people across ages. The use of a sample-barcoded 5' primer and a J-beta primer mix characterized a second PCR of about 7 to 12 cycles. TCRdb re-called the 5' RACE reads through MiXCR, storing one row per CDR3 protein. The sample records approximately 1.5 million distinct CDR3 sequences, about 35% being singletons. V was pared by 5 bases and J by 2 bases, with 7 bases of the junction left unmatched. The CDR3 runs to 15 residues. CDR1 and CDR2 (germline): SGHNT, YYREEE (reference sequence). Study-level results: Estimated diversity across one million T cells was deemed an underestimate.

Of note for this clonotype: Antigen unknown.

The material sequenced was blood. V usage is TRBV5-4 and J usage is TRBJ2-3; TRBD1 matches 8 bases. The sequence was collected from a woman aged 30 to 39 in good health. CDR3 bases: TGTGCCAGCAGTTCACAGGGGGAGAACACAGATACGCAGTATTTT. Protein: CASSSQGENTDTQYF.